Sequencing of this T cell receptor beta chain was carried out in a study of T-cell memory formation after mild COVID-19. Study results and limitations: There were some responding clones in pre-infection memory, which suggested that cross-reactive memory had joined.

This clonotype was counted at least ten times. Its antigen remains unidentified. 5'RACE with constant-segment primers yielded barcoded, UMI-tagged TCR alpha and TCR beta cDNA libraries. TCRdb itself ran the 5' RACE reads through MiXCR, one entry per CDR3 protein. There are 300,000 to 400,000 distinct CDR3 sequences in the sample; roughly 15% occur only once, and around 20% lies in the top ten. Sequences were obtained from PBMCs or a T cell subset sorted from them (not recorded which). This TCR derives from a man younger than 35 who had mild COVID-19 (a few samples of this study predate the infection). Cell type and time point are not known.

CDR3 sequence reads: CASSLGEGDTQYF. The CDR3 nucleotides read TGTGCCAGCAGCTTAGGGGAGGGGGATACGCAGTATTTT. This rearrangement joins TRBV7-2 to TRBJ2-3, with 7 bases aligning to TRBD2. This CDR3 contains 13 residues. CDR1 is SGHTA and CDR2 is FQGNSA in the germline V gene. V lost 1 base, J lost 6 bases, and 1 base stayed unmatched.